Below, 19 T cell receptor beta chains from the same sample are listed, as sequenced in a study of Ad26.COV2.S vaccination and SARS-CoV-2 variants. The treatment: roughly 19 received Ad26.COV2.S at low or high dose, single or two shots; 5 received placebo; per-sample allocation not given. Sample collection was performed on day 63 after the first vaccine or placebo injection. The table came from immunoSEQ multiplex PCR; TCRdb's copy has only in-frame clones and leaves some out. The data show hundreds of thousands of clones, around 92% seen once. Sequences were derived from peripheral blood, sampled in a trial of Ad26.COV2.S vaccine versus placebo. These receptors all stem from a person aged 18-65 years who received the Ad26.COV2.S COVID-19 vaccine or a placebo.

This rearrangement joins TRBV6-6 to TRBJ1-5, with no clear D. The CDR3 spans 14 residues. The germline V and J ends were trimmed by 5 bases and 0 bases, with 8 bases remaining between them. From germline, CDR1 is MNHNY and CDR2 SVGAGI (reference sequence). The CDR3 loop is CASSPMVSNQPQHF. The CDR3 nucleotides are TGTGCCAGCAGTCCCATGGTTAGCAATCAGCCCCAGCATTTT.

The chain is built from TRBV5-6 and TRBJ1-1; D may be TRBD1 (6 bases). Germline V gene sequence: CDR1 SGHDT, CDR2 YYEEEE. The CDR3 covers 16 residues. With 3 bases removed from V and 3 bases from J, the gap between germline ends came to 18 bases. The CDR3: CASSSLEGGLDTEAFF. CDR3 in DNA: TGTGCCAGCAGCTCGCTAGAGGGGGGGCTAGACACTGAAGCTTTCTTT.

V usage is TRBV6-5 and J usage is TRBJ2-7; possible D gene TRBD2, 5 bases. This CDR3 is built from 14 residues. Germline V gene data show CDR1 as MNHEY and CDR2 as SVGAGI. V was trimmed by 4 bases and J by 4 bases, leaving 14 bases between them. The DNA of the CDR3 is TGTGCCAGCAGTTCCCTTGGTGGGGAGTACGAGCAGTACTTC. This sequence encodes CASSSLGGEYEQYF.

V usage is TRBV5-1 and J usage is TRBJ2-7, with 8 bases lining up with TRBD2. J was trimmed by 7 bases and V by 0 bases; bases with no gene match: 9. CDR3 length equals 15 residues. CDR1 is SGHRS, CDR2 YFSETQ, per germline. The CDR3 region is CASSLALGLVSEQYF. CDR3 bases: TGCGCCAGCAGCTTGGCCTTGGGACTAGTGTCGGAGCAGTACTTC. The full variable domain, completed using reference TRBV5-1 and TRBJ2-7, is KAGVTQTPRYLIKTRGQQVTLSCSPISGHRSVSWYQQTPGQGLQFLFEYFSETQRNKGNFPGRFSGRQFSNSRSEMNVSTLELGDSALYLCASSLALGLVSEQYFGPGTRLTVT.

A note on this clone: This CDR3 is also generated by other DNA sequences in the sample. The CDR3 DNA follows: TGCGCCAGCAGCTTAGGTGACCCCTACGAGCAGTACTTC. Translated: CASSLGDPYEQYF. The chain employs TRBV5-1 and TRBJ2-7; no firm D call. V dropped 2 bases and J dropped 2 bases, with 8 bases sitting between them. This CDR3 is 13 amino acids long. Germline V gene lookup returns CDR1 SGHRS and CDR2 YFSETQ.

The chain carries TRBV5-1 and TRBJ2-7; D is unresolved. The CDR3 extends over 12 amino acids. Per germline, CDR1 SGHRS and CDR2 YFSETQ. V was clipped by 0 bases and J by 6 bases, with 7 bases between them. The CDR3 spells CASSLEGSEQYF. The CDR3 DNA reads as TGCGCCAGCAGCTTGGAGGGCAGCGAGCAGTACTTC. The entire variable domain, with the rest obtained from reference TRBV5-1 and TRBJ2-7, is as follows: KAGVTQTPRYLIKTRGQQVTLSCSPISGHRSVSWYQQTPGQGLQFLFEYFSETQRNKGNFPGRFSGRQFSNSRSEMNVSTLELGDSALYLCASSLEGSEQYFGPGTRLTVT.

This clone has just one count. The sample holds other DNA sequences that translate to the same CDR3. As DNA, the CDR3 is TGTGCCAGCAGTCGGGACAGGGGAACCTACGAGCAGTACTTC. It specifies CASSRDRGTYEQYF. V gene TRBV5-6 combines with J gene TRBJ2-7, with 10 bases identical to TRBD1. With V trimmed by 5 bases and J by 2 bases, 4 bases remained unmatched. Germline V gene lookup returns CDR1 SGHDT and CDR2 YYEEEE. The CDR3 spans 14 residues.

There are a few counts of this clone. The rearrangement uses TRBV30 and TRBJ1-6, with D tentatively TRBD1 (6 bases). This CDR3 is 16 amino acids long. V lost 4 bases, J lost 0 bases, and 13 bases lay in between. Germline CDR1 is GTSNPN and CDR2 is SVGIG (reference sequence). Written as DNA, the CDR3 is TGTGCCTGGAAGGGGGACCGGAGCTCCTATAATTCACCCCTCCACTTT. Translation: CAWKGDRSSYNSPLHF. The whole variable domain, remainder taken from reference TRBV30 and TRBJ1-6, is SQTIHQWPATLVQPVGSPLSLECTVEGTSNPNLYWYRQAAGRGLQLLFYSVGIGQISSEVPQNLSASRPQDRQFILSSKKLLLSDSGFYLCAWKGDRSSYNSPLHFGNGTRLTVT.

The gene calls are TRBV6-1 and TRBJ2-2, with D perhaps TRBD2 (6 bases). With 0 bases removed from V and 0 bases from J, the gap between germline ends came to 14 bases. Germline CDR1 reads MNHNS; CDR2 reads SASEGT. This CDR3 is built from 18 residues. The CDR3 is CASSEANSGHANTGELFF. Here the CDR3 DNA reads TGTGCCAGCAGTGAAGCAAATAGCGGCCACGCGAACACCGGGGAGCTGTTTTTT.

About this clone: Other DNA sequences in this sample translate to the same CDR3. The V gene is TRBV30, the J gene TRBJ2-2; TRBD2 might be the D (5 bases). The germline gives CDR1 GTSNPN, CDR2 SVGIG (reference sequence). V lost 0 bases, J lost 5 bases, and 7 bases lay in between. CDR3 size: 13 residues. The DNA of the CDR3 is TGTGCCTGGAGTGTACGGGGAACCGGGGAGCTGTTTTTT. It codes for CAWSVRGTGELFF.

This clone was counted a single time. The V and J genes are TRBV11-2 and TRBJ1-1, with D perhaps matching TRBD1 (6 bases). This CDR3 contains 17 residues. Germline V gives CDR1 SGHAT, CDR2 FQNNGV. V was cut by 5 bases and J by 0 bases, with 19 bases left in between. This CDR3 reads CASSPEQGSGMNTEAFF. The CDR3 DNA reads as TGTGCCAGCAGCCCAGAACAGGGATCTGGGATGAACACTGAAGCTTTCTTT. The entire variable domain, with the rest obtained from reference TRBV11-2 and TRBJ1-1, is as follows: EAGVAQSPRYKIIEKRQSVAFWCNPISGHATLYWYQQILGQGPKLLIQFQNNGVVDDSQLPKDRFSAERLKGVDSTLKIQPAKLEDSAVYLCASSPEQGSGMNTEAFFGQGTRLTVV.

Notes on this clone: This specimen includes other DNA sequences encoding the same CDR3. The chain recombines TRBV3-1 (or the pseudogene TRBV3-2) with TRBJ1-6, with D unresolved. From germline, CDR1 is LGHDT and CDR2 YNNKEL (reference sequence). Between the trimmed V and J ends, which lost 4 bases and 7 bases, there was a span of 11 bases. The CDR3 has 14 amino acids. CDR3 nucleotides: TGTGCCAGCAGCCCGGGAGGTGGGAATTCACCCCTCCACTTT. Translated: CASSPGGGNSPLHF.

The chain links TRBV4-2 to TRBJ2-7; D perhaps matches TRBD2 (6 bases). Germline CDR1 reads LGHNA; CDR2 reads YNFKEQ. The germline V and J ends were trimmed by 1 base and 5 bases, with 18 bases remaining between them. This CDR3 region has 16 residues. CDR3 loop: CASSQAAGSTGDEQYF. CDR3 DNA: TGTGCCAGCAGCCAAGCGGCGGGGAGTACGGGCGACGAGCAGTACTTC.

The V gene is TRBV30, the J gene TRBJ1-5; D is uncertain. CDR3 length: 14 amino acids. Germline CDR1 and CDR2: GTSNPN and SVGIG (reference sequence). With 0 bases removed from V and 6 bases from J, the gap between germline ends came to 12 bases. For the CDR3, the DNA is TGTGCCTGGAGTGTAGACCCGAGAGGTCAGCCCCAGCATTTT. Translating gives CAWSVDPRGQPQHF.

The gene calls are TRBV12-3 or TRBV12-4 and TRBJ1-2; D not resolved. V was trimmed by 2 bases and J by 7 bases, leaving 8 bases between them. The CDR3 is made up of 12 amino acids. The CDR3 DNA is TGTGCCAGCAGTTTATGGGTCAGTGGCTACACCTTC. It codes for CASSLWVSGYTF.

Note on this clone: Within the sample, other DNA sequences also encode this same CDR3. V and J are TRBV18 and TRBJ1-1, with 7 positions matching TRBD1. The CDR3 is 13 residues long. CDR1 is KGHSH and CDR2 is LQKENI in the germline V gene. Losses at the gene ends were 3 bases for V and 3 bases for J; bases not matched to a gene: 1. The CDR3 bases are TGTGCCAGCTCACCCCAGGGGGACACTGAAGCTTTCTTT. Protein product: CASSPQGDTEAFF.

The chain combines TRBV6-2 or TRBV6-3 with TRBJ2-3; 7 bases align to TRBD2. From germline, CDR1 is MNHEY and CDR2 SVGEGT. The CDR3 is 16 residues long. J lost 2 bases, V lost 4 bases, and 9 bases had no gene match. The CDR3 reads CASSLRMAGATDTQYF. CDR3 bases: TGTGCCAGCAGTTTACGGATGGCGGGAGCCACAGATACGCAGTATTTT.

V usage is TRBV7-2 and J usage is TRBJ1-1; D might be TRBD1 (6 bases). The V end was cut by 5 bases, the J end by 6 bases, with 13 bases between. From germline, CDR1 is SGHTA and CDR2 FQGNSA. CDR3 length: 13 amino acids. CDR3 sequence: CASSTQGFAEAFF. The CDR3 DNA follows: TGTGCCAGCAGCACCCAGGGGTTCGCTGAAGCTTTCTTT.

V gene TRBV6-4 combines with J gene TRBJ2-3; D could derive from TRBD1 or TRBD2 (5 bases each). This CDR3 comprises 15 residues. Looked up from germline, CDR1 is MRHNA and CDR2 is SNTAGT. V shed 2 bases and J shed 4 bases, with 13 bases lying between them. Written as DNA, the CDR3 is TGTGCCAGCAGTGACATGGGGGAAGGGCCAGATACGCAGTATTTT. Translation gives CASSDMGEGPDTQYF.